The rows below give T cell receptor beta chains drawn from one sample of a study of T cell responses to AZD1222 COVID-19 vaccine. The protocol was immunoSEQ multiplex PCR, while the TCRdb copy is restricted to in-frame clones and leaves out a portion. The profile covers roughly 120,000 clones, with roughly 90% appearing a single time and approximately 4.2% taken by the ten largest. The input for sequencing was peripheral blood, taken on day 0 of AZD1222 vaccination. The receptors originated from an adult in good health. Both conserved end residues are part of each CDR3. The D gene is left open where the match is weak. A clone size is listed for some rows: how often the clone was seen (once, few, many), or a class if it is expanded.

CASSKALAASGTQHF	TGTGCCAGCAGCAAAGCGCTGGCAGCGTCTGGGACCCAGCATTTT	.	.	TRBJ1-5	TRBV21-1
CASSLAGHPNTEAFF	TGTGCCAGCAGCTTAGCGGGACACCCGAACACTGAAGCTTTCTTT	.	.	TRBJ1-1	TRBV11-3
CASSMVIGAEAFF	TGTGCCAGCAGTATGGTAATTGGGGCCGAAGCTTTCTTT	.	.	TRBJ1-1	TRBV6-5
CATSESGAPNTGELFF	TGTGCCACCAGTGAGTCAGGGGCGCCGAACACCGGGGAGCTGTTTTTT	.	.	TRBJ2-2	TRBV24-1
CSVEGGQEGNEQFF	TGCAGCGTTGAAGGGGGACAGGAGGGCAATGAGCAGTTCTTC	few	TRBD1	TRBJ2-1	TRBV29-1
CASSTGRIQETQYF	TGTGCCAGTAGTACTGGCAGGATCCAAGAGACCCAGTACTTC	.	.	TRBJ2-5	TRBV19
CASSQDSTGTDTQYF	TGCGCCAGCAGCCAAGACAGTACAGGCACAGATACGCAGTATTTT	.	.	TRBJ2-3	TRBV4-3
CASSSPVGGGRGNYGYTF	TGTGCCAGCAGCTCGCCGGTGGGGGGTGGCAGGGGGAACTATGGCTACACCTTC	.	TRBD1	TRBJ1-2	TRBV7-6
CASSTQGGGTEAFF	TGTGCCAGCTCAACACAGGGTGGGGGGACTGAAGCTTTCTTT	.	.	TRBJ1-1	TRBV18
CASSLGVGYEQYF	TGTGCCAGCAGCTTAGGGGTGGGATACGAGCAGTACTTC	.	.	TRBJ2-7	TRBV7-9
CASRAQAYNEQFF	TGTGCCAGCAGAGCGCAGGCCTACAATGAGCAGTTCTTC	.	.	TRBJ2-1	TRBV27
CASSLTGGIGGYTF	TGTGCCAGCAGCCTTACAGGGGGTATAGGCGGCTACACCTTC	.	TRBD1	TRBJ1-2	TRBV3-1/TRBV3-2
CASSRWEQYF	TGTGCCAGCTCGCGCTGGGAGCAGTACTTC	once	.	TRBJ2-7	TRBV28
CASSHEGRQETQYF	TGTGCCAGCAGCCATGAGGGGCGCCAAGAGACCCAGTACTTC	once	.	TRBJ2-5	TRBV3-1/TRBV3-2
CASSPLGVGLFF	TGTGCCAGCAGTCCCTTAGGGGTGGGGCTGTTTTTT	once	.	TRBJ2-2	TRBV27
CASSNRDGLFF	TGTGCCAGCAGCAACAGGGACGGTCTGTTTTTT	.	.	TRBJ1-4	TRBV12-3/TRBV12-4
CAIRQGTGTEKLFF	TGTGCCATCCGGCAAGGGACAGGTACCGAAAAACTGTTTTTT	.	TRBD1	TRBJ1-4	TRBV10-3
CASSKGPGGEYQPQHF	TGTGCCAGCAGTAAAGGGCCGGGGGGCGAGTATCAGCCCCAGCATTTT	.	.	TRBJ1-5	TRBV28
CAWSRSGGAGLLAFF	TGTGCCTGGAGTCGATCGGGGGGGGCCGGACTATTGGCTTTCTTT	.	.	TRBJ1-1	TRBV30
CASSPQSYVYGYTF	TGTGCCAGCTCACCACAAAGTTACGTCTATGGCTACACCTTC	once	.	TRBJ1-2	TRBV18
CASSPHSTSGGADTQYF	TGTGCCAGCAGCCCCCACTCCACTAGCGGGGGGGCAGATACGCAGTATTTT	.	TRBD2	TRBJ2-3	TRBV3-1/TRBV3-2
CASSQVRGNTGELFF	TGTGCCAGCAGCCAGGTGCGGGGAAACACCGGGGAGCTGTTTTTT	.	.	TRBJ2-2	TRBV3-1/TRBV3-2
CASKGRGPNSNQPQHF	TGTGCCAGCAAGGGTAGGGGCCCTAATAGCAATCAGCCCCAGCATTTT	few	.	TRBJ1-5	TRBV6-6
CASSRSGTSGGADTQYF	TGTGCCAGCAGCCGGTCCGGGACTAGCGGGGGGGCAGATACGCAGTATTTT	.	TRBD2	TRBJ2-3	TRBV4-2
CASGQRVGYEQYF	TGTGCCAGCGGACAGCGCGTCGGGTACGAGCAGTACTTC	.	.	TRBJ2-7	TRBV27
CASSLKRSSDGAREQYF	TGTGCCAGCAGTTTAAAGAGGTCATCGGACGGTGCTAGGGAGCAGTACTTC	.	.	TRBJ2-7	TRBV27
CASSYSWGRTNEKLFF	TGTGCCAGCAGTTACTCGTGGGGGCGAACTAATGAAAAACTGTTTTTT	.	.	TRBJ1-4	TRBV6-5
CASSVSAGGNSPLHF	TGTGCCAGCAGCGTCTCCGCTGGGGGGAATTCACCCCTCCACTTT	.	.	TRBJ1-6	TRBV9
CSASIAGVANEQFF	TGCAGTGCTAGTATAGCGGGAGTAGCCAATGAGCAGTTCTTC	.	TRBD2	TRBJ2-1	TRBV20-1
CASSLRNGMNTEAFF	TGTGCCAGCAGCTTAAGAAACGGAATGAACACTGAAGCTTTCTTT	.	.	TRBJ1-1	TRBV7-2
CASSDRGNEQYF	TGTGCCAGCAGTGACAGGGGAAACGAGCAGTACTTC	.	.	TRBJ2-7	TRBV2
CASSSLRDRRYEQYF	TGTGCCAGCAGTTCTCTCCGGGACAGGAGATACGAGCAGTACTTC	.	TRBD1	TRBJ2-7	TRBV6-5
CASSASTSGRDTQYF	TGTGCCAGCAGCGCATCGACTAGCGGGAGGGATACGCAGTATTTT	.	TRBD2	TRBJ2-3	TRBV9
CASSFGRDTEAFF	TGTGCCAGCAGCTTCGGGAGGGACACTGAAGCTTTCTTT	.	.	TRBJ1-1	TRBV11-2
CASSPDRGGDTQYF	TGCGCCAGCAGCCCTGACAGGGGAGGGGATACGCAGTATTTT	.	.	TRBJ2-3	TRBV5-1
CSASKSGSTYEQYF	TGCAGTGCTAGTAAAAGCGGAAGTACCTACGAGCAGTACTTC	.	.	TRBJ2-7	TRBV20-1
CASSIGPASTAYGYTF	TGTGCCAGTAGTATAGGCCCGGCTTCGACGGCCTATGGCTACACCTTC	.	.	TRBJ1-2	TRBV19
CASGRSRAGVGEQYF	TGTGCCAGCGGTAGGTCGCGGGCGGGAGTGGGCGAGCAGTACTTC	few	TRBD2	TRBJ2-7	TRBV6-5
CASSFTSGNQPQHF	TGTGCCAGCAGTTTTACTAGCGGCAATCAGCCCCAGCATTTT	.	.	TRBJ1-5	TRBV6-6
CASSVEVRDSITDTQYF	TGTGCCAGCAGCGTAGAAGTGCGGGACAGCATCACAGATACGCAGTATTTT	few	.	TRBJ2-3	TRBV9